This entry describes one T cell receptor (beta chain). This sample was taken from a study of blood T cell repertoires in COVID-19. Here immunoSEQ multiplex PCR was the method, and the copy in TCRdb shows in-frame clones only, minus some. Of tens of thousands of clones in the sample, 85% to 90% were seen once. The source material was peripheral blood. This clonotype originated in an elderly man with acute or convalescent COVID-19.

This CDR3 is CACTKGEANYGYTF. In DNA form, the CDR3 reads TGTGCCTGCACAAAAGGGGAGGCTAACTATGGCTACACCTTC. The chain employs TRBV6-5 and TRBJ1-2; TRBD1 might be the D (5 bases). This CDR3 contains 14 residues. Germline CDR1 reads MNHEY; CDR2 reads SVGAGI. Trimming left V 11 bases short and J 0 bases short, with 16 bases between.